This section outlines one TCR beta chain sequence together with its context. TCRdb's copy holds only in-frame clones and misses some; the assay was immunoSEQ multiplex PCR. The sample includes about 150,000 clones, 80% to 85% of them seen just once. The data derive from a study of blood T cell repertoires in COVID-19. Across the whole study: T cells, B-cell-depleted T cells, or PBMCs provided the cDNA or gDNA that served as material.

Participant ages covered about 18 to 100 years across 25 or so US areas. The receptor comes from a man aged 65 to 79 who had been exposed to COVID-19. The material sequenced was PBMCs or T cells enriched from blood (not recorded which).

The CDR3 reads CASSPGLAGAEQYF. CDR3 sequence (DNA): TGTGCCAGCTCACCGGGACTAGCGGGAGCCGAGCAGTACTTC. V is TRBV18 and J is TRBJ2-7; 14 nucleotides line up with TRBD2. J lost 6 bases, V lost 3 bases, and 1 base had no gene match. The germline gives CDR1 KGHSH, CDR2 LQKENI. This CDR3 has 14 amino acids.